This T cell receptor (beta chain) was identified in a study of T cells in Graves' hyperthyroidism and ophthalmopathy. The study's findings and limits: A model of 13 V-J pairs discriminated ophthalmopathy from stable hyperthyroidism. Blood shared most expanded thyroid clonotypes above 0.001.

J was trimmed by 7 bases and V by 5 bases; bases with no gene match: 11. CDR1 is SEHNR, CDR2 FQNEAQ, per germline (reference sequence). This CDR3 has 14 residues. Amplified regions were TCR beta CDR3 sequences from RNA transcripts. In the first-round RT-PCR of the TCR CDR3, the HTBI primer set was used. One entry per CDR3 protein, called by TCRdb with MiXCR from the multiplex PCR reads. The sample includes over 500,000 distinct CDR3 sequences, over 45% of them seen just once. Exclusion of a patient resulted from uncontrolled infection, other autoimmune disease, pregnancy or lactation. Based on clinical symptoms, serum thyroxine and TRAb, thyroid ultrasound and orbital computed tomography, diagnoses were reached. Regarding this clonotype: Its matching antigen is unknown.

The J gene is TRBJ2-7, the V gene TRBV7-9; 7 bases are a match to TRBD2. Specimen: peripheral blood or thyroid tissue (not recorded which). The clonotype comes from an adult woman with Graves' disease, either hyperthyroidism or ophthalmopathy (not recorded which). The CDR3 protein is CASSIKAGVGEQYF. In DNA form, the CDR3 reads TGTGCCAGCAGCATTAAGGCGGGGGTTGGGGAGCAGTACTTC.